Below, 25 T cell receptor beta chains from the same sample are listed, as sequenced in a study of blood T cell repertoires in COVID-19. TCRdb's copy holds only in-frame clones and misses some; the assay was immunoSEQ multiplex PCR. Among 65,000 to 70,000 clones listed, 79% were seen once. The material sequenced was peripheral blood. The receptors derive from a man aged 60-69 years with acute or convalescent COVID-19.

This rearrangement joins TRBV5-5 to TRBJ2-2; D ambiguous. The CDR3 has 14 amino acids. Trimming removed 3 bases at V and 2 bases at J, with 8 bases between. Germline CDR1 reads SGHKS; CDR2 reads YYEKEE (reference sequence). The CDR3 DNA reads TGTGCCAGCAGCTCCAGTGTCAACACCGGGGAGCTGTTTTTT. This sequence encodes CASSSSVNTGELFF.

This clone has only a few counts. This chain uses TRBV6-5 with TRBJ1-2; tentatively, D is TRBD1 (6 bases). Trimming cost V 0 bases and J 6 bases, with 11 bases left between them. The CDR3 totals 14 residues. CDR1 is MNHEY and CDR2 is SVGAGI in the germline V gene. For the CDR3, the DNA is TGTGCCAGCAGTTACTCGGACAGTGAAGATGGCTACACCTTC. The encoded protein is CASSYSDSEDGYTF.

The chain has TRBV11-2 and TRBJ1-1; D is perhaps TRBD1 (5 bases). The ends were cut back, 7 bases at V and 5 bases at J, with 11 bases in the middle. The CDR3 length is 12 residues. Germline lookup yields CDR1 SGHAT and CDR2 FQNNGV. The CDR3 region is CASTGGATEAFF. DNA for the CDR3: TGTGCCAGCACTGGAGGGGCTACTGAAGCTTTCTTT.

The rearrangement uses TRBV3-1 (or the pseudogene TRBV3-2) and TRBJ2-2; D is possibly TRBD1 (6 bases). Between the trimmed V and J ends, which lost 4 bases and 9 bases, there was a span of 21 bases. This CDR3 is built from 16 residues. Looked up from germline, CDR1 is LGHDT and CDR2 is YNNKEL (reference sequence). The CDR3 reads CASSPTGLGSHRELFF. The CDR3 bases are TGTGCCAGCAGCCCTACAGGGTTGGGTAGTCACCGGGAGCTGTTTTTT.

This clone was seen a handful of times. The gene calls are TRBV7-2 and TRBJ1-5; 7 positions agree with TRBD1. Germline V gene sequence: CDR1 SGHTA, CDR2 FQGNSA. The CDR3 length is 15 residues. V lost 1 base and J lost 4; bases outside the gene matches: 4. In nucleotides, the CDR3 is TGTGCCAGCAGCTTAGTTGTGACAGGGAATCAGCCCCAGCATTTT. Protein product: CASSLVVTGNQPQHF.

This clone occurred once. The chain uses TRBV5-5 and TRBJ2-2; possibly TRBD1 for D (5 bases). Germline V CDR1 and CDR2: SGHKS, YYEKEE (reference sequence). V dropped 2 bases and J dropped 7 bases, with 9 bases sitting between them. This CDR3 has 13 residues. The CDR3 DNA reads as TGTGCCAGCAGCTTTTCAGGGTACGGGGAGCTGTTTTTT. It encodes CASSFSGYGELFF.

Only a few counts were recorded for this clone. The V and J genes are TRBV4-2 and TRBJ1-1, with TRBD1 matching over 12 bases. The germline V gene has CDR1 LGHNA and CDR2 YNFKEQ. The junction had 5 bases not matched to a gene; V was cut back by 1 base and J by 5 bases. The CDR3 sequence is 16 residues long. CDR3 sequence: CASSQGVGQGATEAFF. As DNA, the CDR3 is TGTGCCAGCAGCCAAGGTGTGGGACAGGGGGCAACTGAAGCTTTCTTT.

CDR3 loop: CAISNSGQGPQPQHF. CDR3 bases: TGTGCCATCTCAAACTCCGGACAGGGGCCTCAGCCCCAGCATTTT. This chain joins TRBV10-3 and TRBJ1-5; 9 nucleotides match TRBD1. Germline V gives CDR1 ENHRY, CDR2 SYGVKD. The CDR3 length is 15 residues. The V and J ends lost 8 bases and 6 bases, in that order; junction bases with no gene match: 11.

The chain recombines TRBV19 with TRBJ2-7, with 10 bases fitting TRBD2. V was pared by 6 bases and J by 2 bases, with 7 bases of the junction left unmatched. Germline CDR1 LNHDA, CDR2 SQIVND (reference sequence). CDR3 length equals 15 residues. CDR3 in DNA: TGTGCCAGTAGCCTGATCGGGACTAGCGCCTACGAGCAGTACTTC. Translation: CASSLIGTSAYEQYF.

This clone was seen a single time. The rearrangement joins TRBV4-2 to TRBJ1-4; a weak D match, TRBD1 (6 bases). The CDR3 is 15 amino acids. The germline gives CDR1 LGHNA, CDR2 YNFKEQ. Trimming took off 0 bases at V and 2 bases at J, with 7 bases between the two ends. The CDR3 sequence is CASSQDRGTNEKLFF. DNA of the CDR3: TGTGCCAGCAGCCAAGATAGGGGGACTAATGAAAAACTGTTTTTT.

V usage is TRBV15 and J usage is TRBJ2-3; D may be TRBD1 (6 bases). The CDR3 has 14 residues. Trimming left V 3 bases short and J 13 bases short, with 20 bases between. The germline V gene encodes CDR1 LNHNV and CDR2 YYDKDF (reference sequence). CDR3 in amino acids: CATSSRGGGDTEYF. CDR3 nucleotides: TGTGCCACCAGCAGTAGGGGTGGTGGGGACACGGAGTATTTT.

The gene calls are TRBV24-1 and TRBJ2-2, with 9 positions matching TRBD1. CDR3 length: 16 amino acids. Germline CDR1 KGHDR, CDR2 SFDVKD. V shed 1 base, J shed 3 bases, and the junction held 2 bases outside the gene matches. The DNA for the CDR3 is TGTGCCACCAGTGATTTTGACAGGGGGGACACCGGGGAGCTGTTTTTT. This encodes CATSDFDRGDTGELFF.

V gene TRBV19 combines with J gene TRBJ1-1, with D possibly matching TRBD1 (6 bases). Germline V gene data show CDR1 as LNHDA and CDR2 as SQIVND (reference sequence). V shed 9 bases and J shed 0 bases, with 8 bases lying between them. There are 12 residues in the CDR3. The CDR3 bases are TGTGCCAGCGGACAGCTGAACACTGAAGCTTTCTTT. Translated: CASGQLNTEAFF.

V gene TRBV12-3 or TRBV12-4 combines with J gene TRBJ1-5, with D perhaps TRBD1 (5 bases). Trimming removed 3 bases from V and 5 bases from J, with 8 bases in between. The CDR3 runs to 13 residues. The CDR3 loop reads CASSLAGHQPQHF. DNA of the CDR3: TGTGCCAGCAGTTTGGCAGGGCATCAGCCCCAGCATTTT.

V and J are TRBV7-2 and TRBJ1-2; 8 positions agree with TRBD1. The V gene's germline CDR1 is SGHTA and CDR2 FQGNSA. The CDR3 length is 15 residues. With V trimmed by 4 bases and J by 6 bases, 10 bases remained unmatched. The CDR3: CASSSKGQAYDGYTF. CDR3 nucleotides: TGTGCCAGCAGCTCGAAGGGACAGGCCTACGATGGCTACACCTTC.

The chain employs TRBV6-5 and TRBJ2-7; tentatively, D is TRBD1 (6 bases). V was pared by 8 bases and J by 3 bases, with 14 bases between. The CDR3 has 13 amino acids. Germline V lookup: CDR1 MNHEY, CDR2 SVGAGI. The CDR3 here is CASGRDTGYEQYF. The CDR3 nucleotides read TGTGCCAGCGGCCGGGACACGGGCTACGAGCAGTACTTC.

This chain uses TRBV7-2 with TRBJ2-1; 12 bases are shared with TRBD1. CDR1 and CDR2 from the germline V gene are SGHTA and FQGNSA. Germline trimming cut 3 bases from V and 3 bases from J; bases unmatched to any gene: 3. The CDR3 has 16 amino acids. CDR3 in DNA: TGTGCCAGCAGCTTGGGACAGGGGGCAAGCTACAATGAGCAGTTCTTC. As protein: CASSLGQGASYNEQFF.

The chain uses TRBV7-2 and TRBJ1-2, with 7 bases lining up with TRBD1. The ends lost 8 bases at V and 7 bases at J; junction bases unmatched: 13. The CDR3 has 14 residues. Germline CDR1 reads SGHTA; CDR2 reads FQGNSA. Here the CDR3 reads CASSNRKQGPGYTF. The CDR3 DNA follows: TGTGCCAGCTCGAACCGAAAACAGGGGCCTGGCTACACCTTC.

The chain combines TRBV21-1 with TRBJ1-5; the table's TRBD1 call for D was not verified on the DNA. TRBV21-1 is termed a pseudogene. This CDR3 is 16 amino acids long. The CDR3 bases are TGTGCCAGCAGCAAAGATAGGCCAACAGAGAATCAGCCCCAGCATTTT. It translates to CASSKDRPTENQPQHF.

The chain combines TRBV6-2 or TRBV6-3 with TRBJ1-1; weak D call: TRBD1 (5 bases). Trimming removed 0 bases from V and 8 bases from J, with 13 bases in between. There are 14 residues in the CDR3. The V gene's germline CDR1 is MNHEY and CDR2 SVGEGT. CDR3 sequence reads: CASSYSNTGGEAFF. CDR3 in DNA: TGTGCCAGCAGTTACTCGAATACAGGAGGGGAAGCTTTCTTT.

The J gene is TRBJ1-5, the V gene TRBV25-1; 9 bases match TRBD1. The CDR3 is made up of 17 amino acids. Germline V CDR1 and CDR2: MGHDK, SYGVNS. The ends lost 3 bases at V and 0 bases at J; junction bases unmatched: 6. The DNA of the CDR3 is TGTGCCAGCAGTGATGGGACAGGGCCCTATAGCAATCAGCCCCAGCATTTT. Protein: CASSDGTGPYSNQPQHF.

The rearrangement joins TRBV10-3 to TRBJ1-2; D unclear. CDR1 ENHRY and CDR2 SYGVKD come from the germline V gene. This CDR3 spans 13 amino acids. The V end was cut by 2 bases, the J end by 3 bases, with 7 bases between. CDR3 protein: CAISEDSDYGYTF. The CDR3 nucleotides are TGTGCCATCAGTGAGGACTCGGACTATGGCTACACCTTC.

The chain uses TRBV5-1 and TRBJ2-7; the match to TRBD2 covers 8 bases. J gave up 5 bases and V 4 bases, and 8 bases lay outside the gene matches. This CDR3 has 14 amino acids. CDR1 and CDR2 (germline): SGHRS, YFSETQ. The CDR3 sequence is CASSRSGGGDEQYF. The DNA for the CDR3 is TGCGCCAGCAGCCGGTCGGGAGGGGGAGACGAGCAGTACTTC.

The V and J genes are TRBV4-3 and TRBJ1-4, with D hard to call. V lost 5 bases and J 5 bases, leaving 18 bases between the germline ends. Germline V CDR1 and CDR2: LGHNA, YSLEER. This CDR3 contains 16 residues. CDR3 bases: TGCGCCAGCAGCACAAGGTTGGAGGTCCTAAATGAAAAACTGTTTTTT. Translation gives CASSTRLEVLNEKLFF.

CDR3 region: CASSLSGPGQMRDGYTF. CDR3 DNA sequence: TGTGCCAGCAGCTTATCGGGTCCTGGACAGATGAGGGATGGCTACACCTTC. The V call is TRBV7-2, the J call TRBJ1-2, with D perhaps TRBD1 (6 bases). The CDR3 covers 17 residues. Germline lookup yields CDR1 SGHTA and CDR2 FQGNSA. Trimming stripped 2 bases from V and 6 bases from J, with 22 bases between.